A single sample is the source of the 27 T cell receptor beta chains below, sequenced in a study of neurological immune-mediated disorders. TCRdb used MiXCR to reprocess the 5' RACE reads, holding one entry per CDR3 protein. The data show about 55,000 distinct CDR3 sequences, 4% seen once. Source material: CD4+ T cells from blood. The receptors come from a woman aged 40 to 50 with multiple sclerosis.

This clonotype was counted at least ten times. The gene calls are TRBV7-9 and TRBJ2-1; tentatively, D is TRBD1 (6 bases). The CDR3 sequence is 15 residues long. The germline gives CDR1 SEHNR, CDR2 FQNEAQ (reference sequence). V dropped 3 bases and J dropped 6 bases, with 15 bases sitting between them. The CDR3 nucleotides read TGTGCCAGCAGCTTGACAGGTCATACCTTCAATGAGCAGTTCTTC. This codes for CASSLTGHTFNEQFF.

This clonotype was detected many times. The chain joins TRBV7-9 to TRBJ2-1; 7 bases line up with TRBD2. The CDR3 runs 17 residues. Per germline, CDR1 SEHNR and CDR2 FQNEAQ (reference sequence). V shed 5 bases, J shed 6 bases, and the junction held 16 bases outside the gene matches. Here the CDR3 DNA reads TGTGCCAGCAGCCCTCGAGGGGAGGGCGCTTACCCCAATGAGCAGTTCTTC. It yields the protein CASSPRGEGAYPNEQFF. Full variable domain (outside the CDR3, taken from reference TRBV7-9 and TRBJ2-1): DTGVSQNPRHKITKRGQNVTFRCDPISEHNRLYWYRQTLGQGPEFLTYFQNEAQLEKSRLLSDRFSAERPKGSFSTLEIQRTEQGDSAMYLCASSPRGEGAYPNEQFFGPGTRLTVL.

In this sample, this clonotype turned up many times. The rearrangement joins TRBV12-5 to TRBJ2-2, with D perhaps assigned TRBD1 or TRBD2 (5 bases each). The CDR3 has 17 residues. V dropped 6 bases and J dropped 5 bases, with 22 bases sitting between them. CDR1 and CDR2 from the germline V gene are LGHNT and FRNRAP. The CDR3 reads CASGPLYGTQVTGELFF. CDR3 in DNA: TGTGCTAGTGGGCCTCTGTACGGGACCCAGGTTACCGGGGAGCTGTTTTTT.

This clonotype has ten or more counts. The V gene is TRBV3-1, the J gene TRBJ2-1, with 11 bases aligning to TRBD1. The CDR3 sequence is 14 residues long. Germline values: CDR1 LGHDT, CDR2 YNNKEL (reference sequence). V dropped 4 bases and J dropped 12; count of bases not matched to a gene: 8. CDR3 region: CASSPGTGGIGQFF. CDR3 nucleotide sequence: TGTGCCAGCAGCCCCGGGACAGGGGGGATTGGGCAGTTCTTC.

This clonotype was counted many times. This rearrangement joins TRBV12-3 or TRBV12-4 to TRBJ2-7, with D maybe TRBD1 (5 bases). The CDR3 is 15 residues long. Trimming took 3 bases from V and 3 from J, leaving 15 bases between them. CDR3 residues: CASSLGQGFFYEQYF. CDR3 bases: TGTGCCAGCAGTTTGGGGCAGGGCTTTTTCTACGAGCAGTACTTC.

This clonotype was counted ten times or more. This chain joins TRBV6-5 and TRBJ2-7; 8 bases agree with TRBD1. In germline, CDR1 is MNHEY, CDR2 SVGAGI. V was clipped by 4 bases and J by 6 bases; unmatched bases: 8. The CDR3 totals 14 residues. CDR3 amino acids: CASSWRTGGVEQYF. CDR3 in DNA: TGTGCCAGCAGTTGGCGAACAGGGGGAGTCGAGCAGTACTTC.

Many counts were recorded for this clonotype. One junction end disagrees with the germline gene, perhaps due to a read error. The gene calls are TRBV3-1 and TRBJ2-3; 10 positions agree with TRBD2. The CDR3 length is 14 residues. Germline lookup yields CDR1 LGHDT and CDR2 YNNKEL (reference sequence). The CDR3 loop reads CASSERGGTYTQYF. In DNA, the CDR3 is TGTGCCAGCAGCGAGCGGGGGGGCACATATACGCAGTATTTT.

This clonotype was detected many times. The chain links TRBV11-2 to TRBJ1-3; TRBD1 agrees at 7 bases. Germline V gives CDR1 SGHAT, CDR2 FQNNGV. CDR3 length: 15 amino acids. V lost 4 bases to trimming and J lost 1 base; unmatched junction nucleotides: 4. The chain's CDR3 is CASSSYRGSGNTIYF. CDR3 DNA: TGTGCCAGCAGCTCGTACAGGGGATCTGGAAACACCATATATTTT.

Many counts were recorded for this clonotype. CDR3 in amino acids: CSARKATTFTDTQYF. The CDR3 DNA follows: TGCAGTGCTAGGAAGGCGACTACTTTCACAGATACGCAGTATTTT. The chain joins TRBV20-1 to TRBJ2-3; the D gene is possibly TRBD2 (5 bases). CDR1 DFQATT and CDR2 SNEGSKA come from the germline V gene (reference sequence). This CDR3 contains 15 residues. Trimming cost V 3 bases and J 2 bases, with 15 bases left between them.

In its sample, this clonotype was seen many times. The chain recombines TRBV20-1 with TRBJ2-7; TRBD2 might be the D (6 bases). The CDR3 has 12 amino acids. Trimming took 6 bases from V and 5 from J, leaving 14 bases between them. CDR1 and CDR2 (germline): DFQATT, SNEGSKA (reference sequence). CDR3 DNA sequence: TGCAGTGCGGGCAGGGAGGTACACGAGCAGTACTTC. This gives the protein CSAGREVHEQYF.

This clonotype showed up many times. The chain uses TRBV7-2 and TRBJ2-3; D gene ambiguous. CDR3 size: 13 residues. Germline CDR1 is SGHTA and CDR2 is FQGNSA. V lost 1 base, J lost 4 bases, and 6 bases lay in between. The CDR3 reads CASSLVGADTQYF. CDR3 bases: TGTGCCAGCAGCTTAGTCGGAGCAGATACGCAGTATTTT.

This clonotype was detected many times. The V gene is TRBV27, the J gene TRBJ2-2; TRBD2 matches 8 bases. The CDR3 contains 15 residues. Germline CDR1 is MNHEY and CDR2 is SMNVEV (reference sequence). With 5 bases clipped from V and 4 bases from J, the junction kept 6 bases outside the gene matches. CDR3 in DNA: TGTGCCAGCAGTCCGGGGGGGTTCTTCACCGGGGAGCTGTTTTTT. Protein sequence: CASSPGGFFTGELFF.

There are many counts of this clonotype. The chain links TRBV7-8 to TRBJ2-3; 8 positions match TRBD2. CDR3 length: 16 amino acids. V was clipped by 1 base and J by 6 bases; unmatched bases: 9. Germline V gene sequence: CDR1 SGHVS, CDR2 FQNEAQ. The CDR3 reads CASSLVFNREGDTQYF. The CDR3 DNA follows: TGTGCCAGCAGCTTAGTCTTTAACCGGGAGGGGGATACGCAGTATTTT.

The rearrangement uses TRBV12-3 or TRBV12-4 and TRBJ1-1, with TRBD1 as a possible D gene (5 bases). This CDR3 region has 14 residues. Trimming stripped 1 base from V and 6 bases from J, with 12 bases between. The chain's CDR3 is CASSLDPGGAEAFF. The CDR3 DNA reads as TGTGCCAGCAGTTTAGACCCGGGGGGTGCTGAAGCTTTCTTT.

This clonotype was picked up many times. The chain has TRBV9 and TRBJ2-3; no reliable D call. V lost 0 bases to trimming and J lost 0 bases, with 11 bases between them. This CDR3 comprises 16 residues. From germline, CDR1 is SGDLS and CDR2 YYNGEE. CDR3 protein: CASSVGPFLSTDTQYF. The CDR3 coding sequence is TGTGCCAGCAGCGTAGGTCCTTTCCTTAGCACAGATACGCAGTATTTT. Variable domain in full (rest from reference TRBV9 and TRBJ2-3): DSGVTQTPKHLITATGQRVTLRCSPRSGDLSVYWYQQSLDQGLQFLIQYYNGEERAKGNILERFSAQQFPDLHSELNLSSLELGDSALYFCASSVGPFLSTDTQYFGPGTRLTVL.

In its sample, this clonotype was seen many times. V and J are TRBV5-6 and TRBJ1-1, with a weak D call TRBD1 (5 bases). The V gene lost 5 bases and the J gene lost 0 bases, with 11 bases spanning the gap. Germline loops: CDR1 SGHDT, CDR2 YYEEEE. The CDR3 consists of 14 residues. Here the CDR3 reads CASRVGHMNTEAFF. The CDR3 DNA sequence: TGTGCCAGCAGAGTCGGACACATGAACACTGAAGCTTTCTTT. The entire variable domain, with the rest obtained from reference TRBV5-6 and TRBJ1-1, is as follows: DAGVTQSPTHLIKTRGQQVTLRCSPKSGHDTVSWYQQALGQGPQFIFQYYEEEERQRGNFPDRFSGHQFPNYSSELNVNALLLGDSALYLCASRVGHMNTEAFFGQGTRLTVV.

In its sample, this clonotype was seen many times. CDR3 region: CASKGAGGSFGAKNIQYF. In DNA form, the CDR3 reads TGCGCCAGCAAGGGAGCGGGGGGCTCCTTCGGGGCCAAAAACATTCAGTACTTC. V gene TRBV5-1 combines with J gene TRBJ2-4; the match to TRBD2 covers 9 bases. The V gene end was trimmed by 6 bases and the J gene end by 1 base; junction bases not matched to a gene: 14. CDR3 length equals 18 residues. Germline values: CDR1 SGHRS, CDR2 YFSETQ.

This clonotype was seen repeatedly, ten times or more. CDR3 nucleotide sequence: TGCGCCAGCAGCCGACTAGCCTCCTACAATGAGCAGTTCTTC. Translating gives CASSRLASYNEQFF. The genes are TRBV5-1 and TRBJ2-1; 7 nucleotides line up with TRBD2. Per the germline V gene, CDR1 is SGHRS and CDR2 is YFSETQ. This CDR3 contains 14 residues. Trimming took 4 bases from V and 0 from J; bases not matched to a gene: 1. Looking up the rest from reference TRBV5-1 and TRBJ2-1 gives the full variable domain: KAGVTQTPRYLIKTRGQQVTLSCSPISGHRSVSWYQQTPGQGLQFLFEYFSETQRNKGNFPGRFSGRQFSNSRSEMNVSTLELGDSALYLCASSRLASYNEQFFGPGTRLTVL.

About this clonotype: Germline is not matched at one junction end, which may reflect a read error. The rearrangement uses TRBV20-1 and TRBJ2-2; 11 bases fit TRBD2. CDR1 DFQATT and CDR2 SNEGSKA come from the germline V gene (reference sequence). The length of the CDR3 is 14 residues. The DNA for the CDR3 is TGCAGTGTCCTAGCGGGGGGAAACACCGGGGAGCCGTTTTTT. This encodes CSVLAGGNTGEPFF.

In its sample, this clonotype was seen many times. The J gene is TRBJ2-7, the V gene TRBV3-1; D might be TRBD2 (6 bases). Germline CDR1 LGHDT, CDR2 YNNKEL (reference sequence). V lost 2 bases, J lost 2 bases, and 10 bases lay in between. The CDR3 is made up of 14 amino acids. This CDR3 is CASSQRGGPYEQYF. The CDR3 DNA sequence: TGTGCCAGCAGCCAACGGGGAGGTCCCTACGAGCAGTACTTC.

This clonotype showed up many times. The chain links TRBV10-3 to TRBJ1-2; D is possibly TRBD1 (5 bases). The CDR3 covers 14 residues. Trimming shortened V by 0 bases and J by 3 bases, and 8 bases separated the two germline ends. CDR1 is ENHRY, CDR2 SYGVKD, per germline. CDR3 residues: CAISESTVDYGYTF. CDR3 nucleotide sequence: TGTGCCATCAGTGAGTCGACAGTGGACTATGGCTACACCTTC.

The sample holds many counts of this clonotype. The rearrangement joins TRBV6-4 to TRBJ2-1; D not resolved. Germline CDR1 is MRHNA and CDR2 is SNTAGT. V was pared by 4 bases and J by 10 bases, with 14 bases between. The CDR3 contains 13 residues. In nucleotides, the CDR3 is TGTGCCAGCAGTGCGACCCAATTAGGGGAGCAGTTCTTC. Its protein product is CASSATQLGEQFF.

In this sample, this clonotype turned up a few times. The V call is TRBV19, the J call TRBJ2-1; the D gene is possibly TRBD1 (6 bases). The germline CDR1 and CDR2 sequences are LNHDA and SQIVND (reference sequence). Trimming took off 6 bases at V and 2 bases at J, with 14 bases between the two ends. CDR3 length: 15 amino acids. This chain's CDR3 is CASRTLGHAYNEQFF. CDR3 coding DNA: TGTGCCAGTAGAACTCTGGGACACGCCTACAATGAGCAGTTCTTC.

This clonotype was seen many times. The chain uses TRBV20-1 and TRBJ1-1; 7 bases fit TRBD1. The CDR3 length is 12 residues. Per the germline V gene, CDR1 is DFQATT and CDR2 is SNEGSKA (reference sequence). The V segment lost 2 bases and the J segment 7 bases; nucleotides outside the gene matches: 4. CDR3 protein: CSARMQGDEAFF. Written as DNA, the CDR3 is TGCAGTGCTAGAATGCAGGGGGATGAAGCTTTCTTT.

This clonotype came up many times. The rearrangement uses TRBV6-1 and TRBJ1-6; D gene uncertain. This CDR3 has 11 residues. Germline values: CDR1 MNHNS, CDR2 SASEGT. The germline V and J ends were trimmed by 5 bases and 8 bases, with 4 bases remaining between them. The CDR3 loop is CASSSYSPLHF. CDR3 in DNA: TGTGCCAGCAGTTCTTATTCACCCCTCCACTTT.

The V and J genes are TRBV5-1 and TRBJ2-1; D is ambiguous. Germline V gene data show CDR1 as SGHRS and CDR2 as YFSETQ. The CDR3 has 14 amino acids. In DNA, the CDR3 is TGCGTCAACACAAAAGGTGAGCTGGACAATGAGCAGTTCTTC. Translated, it gives CVNTKGELDNEQFF.

The chain joins TRBV6-2 or TRBV6-3 to TRBJ1-1; 7 bases align to TRBD1. The CDR3 runs to 14 residues. With 6 bases clipped from V and 3 bases from J, the junction kept 7 bases outside the gene matches. Germline-derived CDR1 and CDR2 are MNHEY and SVGEGT. CDR3 amino acids: CASSRGGWDTEAFF. The CDR3 region has the DNA TGTGCCAGCAGCAGGGGGGGATGGGACACTGAAGCTTTCTTT.